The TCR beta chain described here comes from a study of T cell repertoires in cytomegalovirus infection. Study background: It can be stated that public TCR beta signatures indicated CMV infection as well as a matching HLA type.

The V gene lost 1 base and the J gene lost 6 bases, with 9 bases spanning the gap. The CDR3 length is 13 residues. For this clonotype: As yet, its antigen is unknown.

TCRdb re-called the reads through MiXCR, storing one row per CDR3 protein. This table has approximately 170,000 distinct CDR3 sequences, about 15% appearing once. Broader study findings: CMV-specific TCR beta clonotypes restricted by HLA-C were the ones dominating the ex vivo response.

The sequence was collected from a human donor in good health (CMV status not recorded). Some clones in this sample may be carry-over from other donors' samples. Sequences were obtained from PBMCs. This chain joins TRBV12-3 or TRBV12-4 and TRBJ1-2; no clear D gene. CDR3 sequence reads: CASSLGRSNGYTF. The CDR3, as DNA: TGTGCCAGCAGTTTAGGGAGAAGTAATGGCTACACCTTC.